A selection of T cell receptor beta chains follows, all from one sample in a study of cytomegalovirus exposure and HLA in healthy donors. Clones were sequenced by immunoSEQ multiplex PCR, and TCRdb holds only the in-frame ones, with some missing. The sample carries 150,000 to 200,000 clones, about four fifths recorded once. The sample comprised PBMCs. The receptors originated from a woman aged 18-29 years in good health and CMV-seropositive. The CDR3 runs from the conserved cysteine through the conserved F or W. The D gene is left open where the match is weak. A row's size may be missing; if present it is once, few, many or a size class.

d_gene: TRBD2; abundance: .; v_gene: TRBV7-8; j_gene: TRBJ2-3; CDR3nt: TGTGCCAGCGCGGCTAGCGGGGGCACAGATACGCAGTATTTT; CDR3aa: CASAASGGTDTQYF
d_gene: .; abundance: .; v_gene: TRBV2; j_gene: TRBJ2-2; CDR3nt: TGTGCCAGCAGTGTTAGGACTTTCACCGGGGAGCTGTTTTTT; CDR3aa: CASSVRTFTGELFF
d_gene: TRBD1; abundance: once; v_gene: TRBV28; j_gene: TRBJ1-6; CDR3nt: TGTGCCAGCAGTTTACCTCCGACAGGGTCGAATAATTCACCCCTCCACTTT; CDR3aa: CASSLPPTGSNNSPLHF
d_gene: TRBD1; abundance: .; v_gene: TRBV11-3; j_gene: TRBJ1-1; CDR3nt: TGTGCCAGCAGCCAGGGGGGCAGAGGTGAAGCTTTCTTT; CDR3aa: CASSQGGRGEAFF
d_gene: .; abundance: .; v_gene: TRBV19; j_gene: TRBJ1-2; CDR3nt: TGTGCCAGTAGTATGGCGAGGGGGAATGGCTACACCTTC; CDR3aa: CASSMARGNGYTF
d_gene: .; abundance: .; v_gene: TRBV19; j_gene: TRBJ2-3; CDR3nt: TGTGCCAGTAGTAATCAGGATTCGCTGGGTACGCAGTATTTT; CDR3aa: CASSNQDSLGTQYF
d_gene: .; abundance: .; v_gene: TRBV6-5; j_gene: TRBJ2-2; CDR3nt: TGTGCCAGCATCATAAGGGCCGGGGTCGGGGAGCTGTTTTTT; CDR3aa: CASIIRAGVGELFF
d_gene: .; abundance: once; v_gene: TRBV19; j_gene: TRBJ1-5; CDR3nt: TGTGCCAGTGCCGCCTTGGAGGGGAGCCAGCCCCAGCATTTT; CDR3aa: CASAALEGSQPQHF
d_gene: TRBD2; abundance: .; v_gene: TRBV7-2; j_gene: TRBJ2-3; CDR3nt: TGTGCCAGCAGCTTAGGTCGGGGGGGTGTGCCTAGCACAGATACGCAGTATTTT; CDR3aa: CASSLGRGGVPSTDTQYF
d_gene: TRBD1; abundance: once; v_gene: TRBV19; j_gene: TRBJ2-2; CDR3nt: TGTGCCAGTAGTGGGGGACAGGGGGCTGGAGTCGGGGAGCTGTTTTTT; CDR3aa: CASSGGQGAGVGELFF